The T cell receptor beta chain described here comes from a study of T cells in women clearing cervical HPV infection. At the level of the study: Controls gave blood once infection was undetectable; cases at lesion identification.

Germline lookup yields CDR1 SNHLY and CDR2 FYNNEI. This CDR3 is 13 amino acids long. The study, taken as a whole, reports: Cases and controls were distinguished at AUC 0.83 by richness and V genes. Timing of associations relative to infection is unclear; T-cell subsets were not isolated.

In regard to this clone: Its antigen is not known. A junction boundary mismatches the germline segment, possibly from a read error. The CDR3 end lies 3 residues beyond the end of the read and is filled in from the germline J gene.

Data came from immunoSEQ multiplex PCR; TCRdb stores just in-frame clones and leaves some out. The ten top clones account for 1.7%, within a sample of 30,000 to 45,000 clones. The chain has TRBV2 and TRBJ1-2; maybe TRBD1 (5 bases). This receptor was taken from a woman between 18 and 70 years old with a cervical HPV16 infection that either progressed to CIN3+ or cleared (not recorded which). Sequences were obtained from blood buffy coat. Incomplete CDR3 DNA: TGTGCCAGCGGTGACAGAGCTAACTATGGC. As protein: CASGDRANYG. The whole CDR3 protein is CASGDRANYGYTF.